This is a list of T cell receptor beta chains from one sample in a study of a mutant IDH1 vaccine in newly diagnosed glioma. Clones were read by immunoSEQ multiplex PCR, and TCRdb kept only the in-frame ones, dropping some. Of around 37,000 clones detected, around 80% appear once; the ten largest clones hold over 7.5%. This specimen consisted of PBMCs, obtained from a glioma patient treated with radiotherapy, temozolomide or both. The source is a man in his forties with glioma. Some clones in this sample may be carry-over from other donors' samples. Each CDR3 is given with its conserved first and last residue. The D gene is left open where the match is weak. Clone size is given for some rows only: seen once, a few or many times, or a class if the clone is expanded.

d_gene,j_gene,abundance,v_gene,CDR3nt,CDR3aa
TRBD1,TRBJ1-5,-,TRBV19,TGTGCCAGTAGTCCCCGACAGGGGGCGGGCAATCAGCCCCAGCATTTT,CASSPRQGAGNQPQHF
-,TRBJ1-1,-,TRBV27,TGTGCCAGTCGGAGACTGAACACTGAAGCTTTCTTT,CASRRLNTEAFF
-,TRBJ2-3,once,TRBV6-6,TGTGCCAGCACTCCGGCGGCAGGGAGCACAGATACGCAGTATTTT,CASTPAAGSTDTQYF
-,TRBJ1-1,-,TRBV6-5,TGTGCCAGCAGTTACGACACTGAAGCTTTCTTT,CASSYDTEAFF
-,TRBJ1-6,-,TRBV28,TGTGCCAGCAGTTCCCCCCTAGGGTCAGGCTCACCCCTCCACTTT,CASSSPLGSGSPLHF
-,TRBJ2-3,-,TRBV29-1,TGCAGCGTTGAAGTTCAAGGGACAGATACGCAGTATTTT,CSVEVQGTDTQYF
-,TRBJ1-6,-,TRBV2,TGTGCCAGCAGTGAGGGCAGGACCTACTATAATTCACCCCTCCACTTT,CASSEGRTYYNSPLHF
-,TRBJ1-1,-,TRBV9,TGTGCCAGCAGCGTAGTCCCCCTATCACAGTGGAACACTGAAGCTTTCTTT,CASSVVPLSQWNTEAFF
-,TRBJ2-2,-,TRBV18,TGTGCCAGCTCACCCCGTCGGGGGACTGGCACCGGGGAGCTGTTTTTT,CASSPRRGTGTGELFF
-,TRBJ1-1,-,TRBV10-2,TGCGCCAGCGTGGGGGGCAGGGAAGCTTTCTTT,CASVGGREAFF
TRBD1,TRBJ1-6,-,TRBV5-1,TGCGCCAGTGGTGTAGGGGGCGATTCACCCCTCCACTTT,CASGVGGDSPLHF
-,TRBJ2-5,-,TRBV6-5,TGTGCCAGCAGCCCTTCTTGGGGACGGGAGACCCAGTACTTC,CASSPSWGRETQYF
-,TRBJ2-1,-,TRBV6-8,TGTGCCAGCGGGTCGAACTCGGGACTCAGCTCCTACAATGAGCAGTTCTTC,CASGSNSGLSSYNEQFF
-,TRBJ1-1,few,TRBV6-1,TGTGCCAGCAGTGCCCAACCCGGGGGGGCGAACACTGAAGCTTTCTTT,CASSAQPGGANTEAFF
TRBD1,TRBJ1-5,-,TRBV7-2,TGTGCCAGCAGCTTAGGACGGGACAGGGTGGGTCAGCCCCAGCATTTT,CASSLGRDRVGQPQHF
TRBD1,TRBJ1-4,once,TRBV6-1,TGTGCCAGCAGCCTACAGGGGGCTAATGAAAAACTGTTTTTT,CASSLQGANEKLFF
-,TRBJ2-7,-,TRBV10-3,TGTGCCATCAGTGAGGAAGACTACGAGCAGTACTTC,CAISEEDYEQYF
TRBD1,TRBJ2-7,-,TRBV6-5,TGTGCCAGCAGTAGGACAGGGCCGGGCGAGCAGTACTTC,CASSRTGPGEQYF
TRBD2,TRBJ2-1,-,TRBV9,TGTGCCAGCAGCGTCCGGACTAGCAGTTTCAATGAGCAGTTCTTC,CASSVRTSSFNEQFF
-,TRBJ1-1,-,TRBV27,TGTGCCAGCAGTTTATTTGGAACTGGTGGGGGCGCTGAAGCTTTCTTT,CASSLFGTGGGAEAFF
-,TRBJ2-3,-,TRBV4-3,TGCGCCAGCAGCCAAGTGGCCAGCACAGATACGCAGTATTTT,CASSQVASTDTQYF
-,TRBJ1-4,-,TRBV6-1,TGTGCCAGCAGTGAGACCAGGTCGAAGCGTGAAAAACTGTTTTTT,CASSETRSKREKLFF
TRBD1,TRBJ2-7,few,TRBV5-1,TGCGCCAGCAGCTCACTACCGGGACAGACCTACGAGCAGTACTTC,CASSSLPGQTYEQYF
-,TRBJ2-3,-,TRBV27,TGTGCCACCTGTTTAGGAACGCCCTTCGGTGGTACGCAGTATTTT,CATCLGTPFGGTQYF
-,TRBJ1-1,few,TRBV30,TGTGCCTGGAGTGAATGGGGCACTGAAGCTTTCTTT,CAWSEWGTEAFF
-,TRBJ1-6,-,TRBV5-1,TGCGCCAGCAGCTTGAATTCCTATAATTCACCCCTCCACTTT,CASSLNSYNSPLHF
-,TRBJ2-7,-,TRBV4-1,TGCGCCAGCAGCCAAGAGGGGCATGTGCGGGGATCCGAGCAGTACTTC,CASSQEGHVRGSEQYF
TRBD1,TRBJ2-7,-,TRBV27,TGTGCCAGCAGGTGGGAGACAGGGGACAACGAGCAGTACTTC,CASRWETGDNEQYF
-,TRBJ2-1,-,TRBV2,TGTGCCAGCAGGGGCGGTCTGGGGGCGAGCTCCTACAATGAGCAGTTCTTC,CASRGGLGASSYNEQFF
TRBD1,TRBJ1-2,-,TRBV18,TGTGCCAGCTCACCGCTCACCTTCAAAGGACAGGGGAATGGCTACACCTTC,CASSPLTFKGQGNGYTF
-,TRBJ1-2,-,TRBV18,TGTGCCAGCTCACTAGAAGGAGCAAATGCTAACTATGGCTACACCTTC,CASSLEGANANYGYTF
-,TRBJ1-5,-,TRBV2,TGTGCCAGCAGTGAGGGGGGATATAGCAATCAGCCCCAGCATTTT,CASSEGGYSNQPQHF
-,TRBJ1-5,-,TRBV20-1,TGCAGTGCTAGGATTGGTCAGCCCCAGCATTTT,CSARIGQPQHF
TRBD1,TRBJ1-3,once,TRBV5-1,TGCGCCAGCAGCTTGGCCGGGACAGGGGTAATGGACACCATATATTTT,CASSLAGTGVMDTIYF
-,TRBJ1-1,-,TRBV6-6,TGTGCCAGCAGTCCCGGCCGGGGGGGGTTACCTGAAGCTTTCTTT,CASSPGRGGLPEAFF
-,TRBJ2-7,once,TRBV20-1,TGCAGTACAGGGTTCTCCTACGAGCAGTACTTC,CSTGFSYEQYF
-,TRBJ1-1,once,TRBV6-6,TGTGCCACTAAGCTTGACGGGGTGCCTGAAGCTTTCTTT,CATKLDGVPEAFF
TRBD2,TRBJ2-7,-,TRBV11-2,TGTGCCAGCAGCTTAGGCGGGGGAGCCCACGAGCAGTACTTC,CASSLGGGAHEQYF
TRBD1,TRBJ2-2,-,TRBV7-2,TGTGCCAGCAGCTTAGGACAGGGGGGCGGCGAGCTGTTTTTT,CASSLGQGGGELFF
-,TRBJ1-5,once,TRBV6-5,TGTGCCAGCAGTTACTATAGCAATCAGCCCCAGCATTTT,CASSYYSNQPQHF
TRBD1,TRBJ1-2,-,TRBV2,TGTGCCAGCAGATGGGACAGGGCGAACTATGGCTACACCTTC,CASRWDRANYGYTF
TRBD1,TRBJ2-3,-,TRBV6-5,TGTGCCAGCAGTTCTGGGACAGAGTCTAGCACAGATACGCAGTATTTT,CASSSGTESSTDTQYF
-,TRBJ1-6,-,TRBV2,TGTGCCAGCAGTGACGGGTGGGGGCGGAATTCACCCCTCCACTTT,CASSDGWGRNSPLHF
-,TRBJ1-2,-,TRBV4-1,TGCGCCAGCAGCCTTTACCTGGGACCAGAAGGGTCTCACGGCTACACCTTC,CASSLYLGPEGSHGYTF
-,TRBJ1-2,-,TRBV5-1,TGCGCCAGCAGCTTCGACGCCAAGGGGAACTATGGCTACACCTTC,CASSFDAKGNYGYTF
-,TRBJ1-2,-,TRBV2,TGTGCCAGCAAGGAGGAGCCAGACTATGGCTACACCTTC,CASKEEPDYGYTF
TRBD2,TRBJ2-1,-,TRBV4-2,TGTGCCAGCAGTCTCCGAGCGGGGGGCCTTAACAATGAGCAGTTCTTC,CASSLRAGGLNNEQFF
-,TRBJ2-7,-,TRBV15,TGTGCCACCAGCCTTCTCCCCGGCTCCTACGAGCAGTACTTC,CATSLLPGSYEQYF
TRBD1,TRBJ1-1,-,TRBV11-1,TGTGCCAGCAGCTTCGGCAGGGGGGGGGCTTTCTTT,CASSFGRGGAFF
-,TRBJ1-3,-,TRBV12-5,TGTGCTAGTGGTTTGGTACTGAGCCGGTGGGTCTCTGGAAACACCATATATTTT,CASGLVLSRWVSGNTIYF
-,TRBJ2-5,few,TRBV6-1,TGTGCCAGCAGTGAAGCACGTCTCAAGTCAGAGACCCAGTACTTC,CASSEARLKSETQYF
TRBD1,TRBJ1-2,-,TRBV19,TGTGCCAGTAGTATTATTGGGACAGGGGGTTATGGCTACACCTTC,CASSIIGTGGYGYTF
-,TRBJ2-3,-,TRBV5-1,TGCGCCAGCAGGAAGCAGGGCACAGATACGCAGTATTTT,CASRKQGTDTQYF
-,TRBJ1-5,once,TRBV28,TGTGCCAGCAGTTTAGAGGGAGGGGAACAGCCCCAGCATTTT,CASSLEGGEQPQHF
-,TRBJ2-7,-,TRBV14,TGTGCCAGCAGCCCCCCGGGTCGGAACTTCTACGAGCAGTACTTC,CASSPPGRNFYEQYF
-,TRBJ2-1,few,TRBV10-3,TGTGCCATCAGTGAAGGTGGGGCTACGCGGAATGAGCAGTTCTTC,CAISEGGATRNEQFF
-,TRBJ1-2,-,TRBV4-1,TGCGCCAGCAGCCAAGAGTGGGGGGGTGGCTACACCTTC,CASSQEWGGGYTF
TRBD1,TRBJ2-7,-,TRBV27,TGTGCCAGCAGTTTTGTGACAGGGTACGAGCAGTACTTC,CASSFVTGYEQYF
TRBD1,TRBJ1-1,-,TRBV29-1,TGCAGCGCCGTCGGACAGGGGTTAACTTTCTTT,CSAVGQGLTFF